Sequencing of this TCR beta chain was carried out in a study of siplizumab effects on memory and regulatory T cells. Findings and caveats of the study: Apparently more diverse than memory cells, naive T cells also seemed major alloresponse contributors. Siplizumab produced a significant reduction in alloreactive sequences that were traceable to unstimulated CD4+ memory cells.

Some clones are missing from TCRdb's copy, which holds only in-frame ones; the method was immunoSEQ multiplex PCR. The sample carries 100,000 or so clones, 94% recorded once. As to this clone: What it binds is unknown.

Sequenced input: Tregs sorted from blood. This TCR was sampled from a human donor in good health.

The CDR3 spells CASSEASPAYEQYF. For the CDR3, the DNA is TGTGCCAGCAGTGAAGCATCGCCCGCCTACGAGCAGTACTTC. This rearrangement joins TRBV6-1 to TRBJ2-7; D call uncertain. V lost 0 bases and J 2 bases, leaving 8 bases between the germline ends. The CDR3 is 14 residues long. The germline gives CDR1 MNHNS, CDR2 SASEGT.